This record looks at one TCR beta chain sequence and its context. Antigen: not known. This entry is derived from a study of human T cells and chemical hapten exposure. Overall study findings and caveats: Expanded TCRs showed more large CDR3 clusters than pre-sensitization or healthy control sets.

CDR1 LGHNA and CDR2 YSLEER come from the germline V gene. Trimming at V came to 6 bases and at J to 7 bases, leaving 7 bases not matched to a gene. CDR3 length: 14 amino acids. Separate cDNA molecules received unique molecular identifiers, which the library attached to them. TCRdb re-derived calls from the RACE reads in MiXCR, one entry per CDR3 protein. The data hold 85,000 to 95,000 distinct CDR3 sequences, with 8% to 13% observed a single time. The time point here: patch test 2, 6 weeks after DPC sensitization. Treatment in this sample: therapeutic diphenylcyclopropenone sensitization with weekly scalp DPC. From whole blood left unfractionated, total RNA was extracted.

This clonotype was obtained from a man aged 35-49 years with alopecia areata. Some clones in this sample may be carry-over from other donors' samples. Here the sequenced sample was whole blood, taken in connection with sensitization to the hapten diphenylcyclopropenone (DPC). The chain combines TRBV4-3 with TRBJ2-1; 9 bases line up with TRBD1. The CDR3 DNA follows: TGCGCCAGCAGGAGACAGGGGGGCTCTAATGAGCAGTTCTTC. Its translation: CASRRQGGSNEQFF.